A selection of T cell receptor beta chains follows, all from one sample in a study of T cells in Graves' hyperthyroidism and ophthalmopathy. TCRdb re-derived calls from the multiplex PCR reads in MiXCR, one entry per CDR3 protein. In the table there are approximately 720,000 distinct CDR3 sequences, around a sixth of which are singletons. The sample comprised blood. The receptor source for this set is a woman aged 50 to 60 with Graves' hyperthyroidism that later progressed to Graves' ophthalmopathy. Both conserved end residues are part of each CDR3. A D gene is named only where the DNA matches it firmly. Only some rows state a clone size, as once, few, many or a class for expanded clones.

D | size | J | V | CDR3 | DNA
TRBD1 | . | TRBJ2-1 | TRBV7-6 | CASSFGQGPSPIYNEQFF | TGTGCCAGCAGTTTCGGACAGGGGCCTTCTCCAATCTACAATGAGCAGTTCTTC
TRBD2 | . | TRBJ2-1 | TRBV6-2/TRBV6-3 | CASSYAGGASYNEQFF | TGTGCCAGCAGTTACGCGGGGGGCGCCTCCTACAATGAGCAGTTCTTC
TRBD1 | many | TRBJ1-1 | TRBV2 | CASSSTRQGSEAFF | TGTGCCAGCAGTTCGACTAGACAGGGTAGTGAAGCTTTCTTT
TRBD2 | few | TRBJ2-5 | TRBV7-9 | CASRASGGQETQYF | TGTGCCAGCAGGGCTAGCGGGGGCCAAGAGACCCAGTACTTC
. | many | TRBJ1-1 | TRBV11-3 | CASSLKGDSEAFF | TGTGCCAGCAGCTTAAAGGGTGACTCTGAAGCTTTCTTT
TRBD2 | once | TRBJ2-1 | TRBV7-3 | CASSSPPTSGGTSYNEQFF | TGTGCCAGCAGCTCCCCCCCGACTAGCGGGGGGACTTCCTACAATGAGCAGTTCTTC
TRBD1 | . | TRBJ1-2 | TRBV6-1 | CASSDGGPGTGPFYGYTF | TGTGCCAGCAGTGACGGGGGTCCCGGGACAGGACCTTTCTATGGCTACACCTTC
. | . | TRBJ2-4 | TRBV10-2 | CASSEGTAVNIQYF | TGCGCCAGCAGCGAAGGCACAGCAGTAAACATTCAGTACTTC
. | many | TRBJ2-3 | TRBV11-2 | CASSQLGGTSPYF | TGTGCCAGCAGTCAGCTCGGCGGGACATCTCCGTATTTT
. | many | TRBJ1-2 | TRBV3-1 | CASSQEGWGGYGYTF | TGTGCCAGCAGCCAAGAGGGTTGGGGAGGGTATGGCTACACCTTC
. | . | TRBJ2-3 | TRBV19 | CASSPGGTATDTQYF | TGTGCCAGTAGTCCCGGCGGGACTGCGACAGATACGCAGTATTTT
. | . | TRBJ1-3 | TRBV7-2 | CASSLVYSSRTIYF | TGTGCCAGCAGTTTAGTCTACAGTTCTCGCACCATATATTTT
TRBD1 | many | TRBJ1-6 | TRBV3-1 | CASTVTGESPLHF | TGTGCCAGCACCGTTACAGGGGAATCACCCCTCCACTTT
. | many | TRBJ2-7 | TRBV12-3/TRBV12-4 | CASRPTGTDGSYEQYF | TGTGCCAGCAGACCGACCGGGACCGATGGTAGCTACGAGCAGTACTTC
. | . | TRBJ1-1 | TRBV5-5 | CASSLNSANTEAFF | TGTGCCAGCAGCTTAAATTCCGCTAACACTGAAGCTTTCTTT
TRBD1 | few | TRBJ1-5 | TRBV10-3 | CASRDSRRGRDNQPQHF | TGTGCCAGCCGGGACAGTCGAAGAGGGAGAGACAATCAGCCCCAGCATTTT
. | . | TRBJ1-4 | TRBV12-3/TRBV12-4 | CASSLLLANEKLFF | TGTGCCAGCAGTTTGCTTCTGGCTAATGAAAAACTGTTTTTT
. | . | TRBJ2-3 | TRBV29-1 | CSVLARSTDTQYF | TGCAGCGTTTTGGCCCGGAGCACAGATACGCAGTATTTT
TRBD2 | few | TRBJ2-5 | TRBV19 | CASSIVGGGQETQYF | TGTGCCAGTAGTATAGTTGGCGGGGGGCAGGAGACCCAGTACTTC
TRBD1 | . | TRBJ2-3 | TRBV6-5 | CASSYVGGGTDTQYF | TGTGCCAGCAGTTACGTAGGGGGCGGCACAGATACGCAGTATTTT
TRBD1 | many | TRBJ2-7 | TRBV20-1 | CSAGRGPGEQYF | TGCAGTGCTGGAAGGGGGCCGGGCGAGCAGTACTTC
TRBD1 | . | TRBJ2-2 | TRBV27 | CASSPLGGRANTGELFF | TGTGCCAGCAGTCCCTTAGGGGGCCGTGCGAACACCGGGGAGCTGTTTTTT
. | . | TRBJ1-4 | TRBV6-9 | CASSYPGLRKLFF | TGTGCCAGCAGTTACCCAGGGTTGAGAAAACTGTTTTTT
. | . | TRBJ1-5 | TRBV19 | CASSMGNYQPQHF | TGTGCCAGTAGTATGGGGAACTATCAGCCCCAGCATTTT
TRBD2 | few | TRBJ2-1 | TRBV6-1 | CASRGLVGTSSYNEQFF | TGTGCCAGCAGGGGACTAGTAGGGACGAGCTCCTACAATGAGCAGTTCTTC
. | many | TRBJ2-5 | TRBV12-3/TRBV12-4 | CASSPNTGSGETQYF | TGTGCCAGCAGCCCAAATACAGGGTCAGGGGAGACCCAGTACTTC
. | . | TRBJ1-2 | TRBV20-1 | CSARQDGVDYGYTF | TGCAGTGCTCGACAGGACGGGGTTGACTATGGCTACACCTTC
TRBD2 | . | TRBJ2-7 | TRBV30 | CTWLAGDTYEQYF | TGTACCTGGCTAGCGGGGGATACCTACGAGCAGTACTTC
TRBD1 | . | TRBJ1-6 | TRBV3-1 | CASSQDRQGSFSPLHF | TGTGCCAGCAGCCAAGATAGACAGGGGAGTTTTTCACCCCTCCACTTT
. | few | TRBJ1-3 | TRBV7-6 | CASSLVGESGNTIYF | TGTGCCAGCAGCTTAGTCGGGGAGTCTGGAAACACCATATATTTT
TRBD2 | . | TRBJ2-3 | TRBV28 | CASSAIAGPTADTQYF | TGTGCCAGCAGCGCCATAGCGGGGCCTACCGCAGATACGCAGTATTTT
. | many | TRBJ2-5 | TRBV18 | CASSSQDPSGPAGETQYF | TGTGCCAGCTCAAGCCAAGACCCCTCAGGGCCCGCGGGAGAGACCCAGTACTTC
. | few | TRBJ1-2 | TRBV5-6 | CASSTAAGTGIYGYTF | TGTGCCAGCAGCACCGCGGCCGGGACGGGTATCTATGGCTACACCTTC
. | few | TRBJ1-5 | TRBV12-3/TRBV12-4 | CASSLRSRQGDSWNQPQHF | TGTGCCAGCAGTTTAAGGAGTCGGCAGGGTGATAGCTGGAATCAGCCCCAGCATTTT
. | . | TRBJ2-5 | TRBV5-1 | CASSSKVQETQYF | TGCGCCAGCAGCTCCAAAGTCCAAGAGACCCAGTACTTC
TRBD1 | few | TRBJ1-6 | TRBV10-3 | CAISGGTGGLDSPLHF | TGTGCCATCAGTGGAGGGACAGGGGGACTCGATTCACCCCTCCACTTT
TRBD1 | . | TRBJ1-2 | TRBV27 | CASSLSTGAFYGYTF | TGTGCCAGCAGTCTATCGACAGGGGCCTTCTATGGCTACACCTTC
TRBD1 | . | TRBJ2-6 | TRBV2 | CASNRGTGVLSGANVLTF | TGTGCCAGCAACCGCGGGACAGGGGTCCTCTCTGGGGCCAACGTCCTGACTTTC
. | many | TRBJ1-1 | TRBV11-3 | CASRGQNTEAFF | TGTGCCAGCCGGGGACAGAACACTGAAGCTTTCTTT
. | few | TRBJ1-1 | TRBV7-9 | CTSSQWTAGYTEAFF | TGTACCAGCAGCCAATGGACGGCGGGCTACACTGAAGCTTTCTTT
TRBD2 | . | TRBJ2-1 | TRBV11-3 | CASSWGGGGYEQFF | TGTGCCAGCAGCTGGGGGGGGGGAGGGTATGAGCAGTTCTTC
. | . | TRBJ2-7 | TRBV11-2 | CASSLDRRLGSYEQYF | TGTGCCAGCAGCTTAGATAGGAGGCTAGGGAGCTACGAGCAGTACTTC
. | many | TRBJ1-3 | TRBV28 | CASRPGSVSGNTIYF | TGTGCCAGCAGGCCTGGGAGCGTCTCTGGAAACACCATATATTTT
. | many | TRBJ2-7 | TRBV11-2 | CASSLDRAGTYEQYF | TGTGCCAGCAGCTTAGACAGGGCAGGGACCTACGAGCAGTACTTC
. | . | TRBJ1-1 | TRBV15 | CATSRGLEGRANTEAFF | TGTGCCACCAGCAGAGGACTTGAGGGGCGAGCGAACACTGAAGCTTTCTTT
. | . | TRBJ1-2 | TRBV20-1 | CSARGGRVVYGYTF | TGCAGTGCTAGGGGGGGGCGAGTAGTCTATGGCTACACCTTC
. | . | TRBJ2-7 | TRBV10-1 | CASSETTDSYPYEQYF | TGCGCCAGTTCCGAAACTACCGACAGTTACCCCTACGAGCAGTACTTC
. | many | TRBJ2-2 | TRBV20-1 | CSARDIASGGGELFF | TGCAGTGCTAGAGATATAGCGTCCGGCGGCGGGGAGCTGTTTTTT
. | few | TRBJ1-2 | TRBV20-1 | CSARDVRRPGIDGYTF | TGCAGTGCTAGAGATGTTCGGCGTCCTGGTATCGATGGCTACACCTTC